This T cell receptor beta chain was found in a study of response to subunit inactivated influenza vaccine. Study-level points and caveats: Authors suggested seasonal influenza vaccinations each recruit few new T cells.

TCRdb reprocessed the RT-PCR reads with MiXCR, giving one entry per CDR3 protein. Of around 570,000 distinct CDR3 sequences in the sample, approximately 7.7% were seen once. This clonotype occurred many times. The antigen remains undetermined. In germline, CDR1 is DFQATT, CDR2 SNEGSKA (reference sequence). J gave up 5 bases and V 7 bases, and 1 base lay outside the gene matches. The CDR3 covers 12 residues. This rearrangement joins TRBV20-1 to TRBJ1-5; 11 bases are shared with TRBD1. This TCR came from a man aged 50 to 75 who received an inactivated influenza vaccine. The sequenced sample was PBMCs from blood, obtained less than 25 months after vaccination. This CDR3 is CSGGQGDQPQHF. In DNA form, the CDR3 reads TGCAGTGGGGGACAGGGGGATCAGCCCCAGCATTTT.